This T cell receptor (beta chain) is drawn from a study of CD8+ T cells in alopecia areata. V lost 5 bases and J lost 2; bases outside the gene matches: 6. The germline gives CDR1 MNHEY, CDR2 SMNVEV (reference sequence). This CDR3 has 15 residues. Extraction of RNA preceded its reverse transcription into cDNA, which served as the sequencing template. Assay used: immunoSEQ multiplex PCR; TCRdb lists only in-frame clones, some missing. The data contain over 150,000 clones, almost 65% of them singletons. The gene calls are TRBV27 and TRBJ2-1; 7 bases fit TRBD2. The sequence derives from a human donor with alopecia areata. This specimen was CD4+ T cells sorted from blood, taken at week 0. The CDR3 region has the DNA TGTGCCAGCAGTAAAGAGCGGGGAACCTACAATGAGCAGTTCTTC. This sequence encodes CASSKERGTYNEQFF.